This T cell receptor (beta chain) was retrieved from a study of OX40 agonist ivuxolimab in advanced cancers. Study at large: Averaging around 60 years in age, with a range of roughly 20 to 90, the cohort was approximately 87% male. Three partial responders included one hepatocellular carcinoma patient and two cutaneous melanoma patients.

Whole-study findings and limits: Within 6 weeks, CD4+ and CD8+ blood T cells expanded clonally at 0.1 to 3.0 mg/kg.

This clone was seen a single time. The antigen is unknown. The CDR3 totals 15 residues. Trimming took off 4 bases at V and 11 bases at J, with 18 bases between the two ends. Germline loops: CDR1 SNHLY, CDR2 FYNNEI. Clones were read by immunoSEQ multiplex PCR, and TCRdb kept only the in-frame ones, dropping some. The table includes about 35,000 clones, 84% detected once. The V call is TRBV2, the J call TRBJ1-6, with D perhaps TRBD1 (5 bases). The material was CD4+ or CD8+ T cells sorted from blood, obtained in a trial of the OX40 agonist ivuxolimab. The clonotype was recovered from an adult with an advanced solid tumor such as melanoma, head and neck, liver or kidney cancer. DNA of the CDR3: TGTGCCAGCAGTGGAGACAGACTTGGGGCGACACCCCTCCACTTT. This sequence encodes CASSGDRLGATPLHF. The complete variable domain, with remaining parts taken from reference TRBV2 and TRBJ1-6, reads EPEVTQTPSHQVTQMGQEVILRCVPISNHLYFYWYRQILGQKVEFLVSFYNNEISEKSEIFDDQFSVERPDGSNFTLKIRSTKLEDSAMYFCASSGDRLGATPLHFGNGTRLTVT.